The rows below give T cell receptor beta chains drawn from one sample of a study of regulatory T cells in long-lasting Graves disease. TCRdb recomputed calls from the multiplex PCR reads with MiXCR, one row per CDR3 protein. The repertoire has approximately 400,000 distinct CDR3 sequences, more than 20% of them found once; the top ten carry roughly 20%. This material consisted of peripheral blood mononuclear cells (PBMCs), taken when the disease was refractory, from a patient treated with antithyroid drugs. All receptors derive from a female donor with Graves disease. Each CDR3 is given with its conserved first and last residue. D genes are given only for firm matches. Some rows have no size entry. The others give once, few or many, or a class for an expanded clone.

-,TRBJ1-2,TRBV5-4,-,TGTGCCAGCAGCTTGGAGTTGTTCGGGGGCTACACCTTC,CASSLELFGGYTF
-,TRBJ1-1,TRBV6-6,many,TGTGCCAGCAGTTACTCGGGAGGAGGTGAACGAAAAGCTTTCTTT,CASSYSGGGERKAFF
TRBD2,TRBJ2-3,TRBV11-2,few,TGTGCCAGCAGCCCGCGTCGGACTAGCGGGAGGAGTACGGATACGCAGTATTTT,CASSPRRTSGRSTDTQYF
-,TRBJ1-1,TRBV20-1,many,TGCAGTGCTAGAGATAGTGAAGCAGCTGAAGCTTTCTTT,CSARDSEAAEAFF
-,TRBJ1-1,TRBV11-1,-,TGCGCCAGCAGCCCCGATGACGTCACTGAAGCTTTCTTT,CASSPDDVTEAFF
TRBD2,TRBJ2-7,TRBV4-3,-,TGCGCCAGCAGCCAAGATGAGGCGGGAGCGTACGAGCAGTACTTC,CASSQDEAGAYEQYF
-,TRBJ2-7,TRBV25-1,-,TGTGCCAGCAGTGAATCGGGCCGGTCCTACGGGCAGTACTTC,CASSESGRSYGQYF
-,TRBJ1-2,TRBV12-3/TRBV12-4,few,TGTGCCAGCAGTTCGGGGGTTATAAACTATGGCTACACCTTC,CASSSGVINYGYTF
-,TRBJ1-2,TRBV20-1,many,TGCAGTGCTAGACAGGGACTCCGTGGCTACACCTTC,CSARQGLRGYTF
-,TRBJ1-1,TRBV15,many,TGTGCCACCAGCAGAGGTACTGAAGCTTTCTTT,CATSRGTEAFF
-,TRBJ2-2,TRBV28,few,TGTGCCAGCAGTTTTGACCGTCCCACCGGGGAGCTGTTTTTT,CASSFDRPTGELFF
-,TRBJ1-4,TRBV12-3/TRBV12-4,many,TGTGCCAGCAGTTTCCGGGGGGGGGCTGATGAAAAACTGTTTTTT,CASSFRGGADEKLFF
-,TRBJ2-7,TRBV6-2/TRBV6-3,many,TGTGCCAGCAGTTACTCGAATGGCGGCGAGCAGTACTTC,CASSYSNGGEQYF
TRBD1,TRBJ1-2,TRBV28,many,TGTGCCAGCAGTTCAGGGGACAGGAACTATGGCTACACCTTC,CASSSGDRNYGYTF
TRBD1,TRBJ1-1,TRBV20-1,few,TGCAGTGCTAAATCTGGACAGGGGAGTGGGACTGAAGCTTTCTTT,CSAKSGQGSGTEAFF
-,TRBJ1-5,TRBV20-1,many,TGCAGTGCTAAAGGGCCAAATCAGCCCCAGCATTTT,CSAKGPNQPQHF
-,TRBJ2-5,TRBV15,once,TGTGCCACCAGCAGAGGACCTATAGAGACCCAGTACTTC,CATSRGPIETQYF
TRBD2,TRBJ2-3,TRBV7-9,-,TGTGCCAGCAGCTTAGGTGGTTTAGCGGGAAGATGGGGGACAGATACGCAGTATTTT,CASSLGGLAGRWGTDTQYF
-,TRBJ2-7,TRBV6-2/TRBV6-3,many,TGTGCCAGCAGTTACTCGAGTCCTGGCTACGAGCAGTACTTC,CASSYSSPGYEQYF
-,TRBJ1-6,TRBV19,-,TGTGCCAGTACCCATGGCCAGGTCAGCGTGGATAATTCACCCCTCCACTTT,CASTHGQVSVDNSPLHF
TRBD1,TRBJ2-6,TRBV7-2,-,TGTGCCAGCACCTTGGATGGCCGGGACAGTCTCTCTGGGGCCAACGTCCTGACTTTC,CASTLDGRDSLSGANVLTF
TRBD1,TRBJ1-1,TRBV29-1,few,TGCAGCGCCCGGACAGGGGCGGTCACTGAAGCTTTCTTT,CSARTGAVTEAFF
-,TRBJ2-5,TRBV13,few,TGTGCCAGCAGCCCCGGGTGGAAAGAGACCCAGTACTTC,CASSPGWKETQYF
-,TRBJ2-6,TRBV27,-,TGTGCCAGCAGTTTAAGAGGATATGGGGCCAACGTCCTGACTTTC,CASSLRGYGANVLTF
TRBD1,TRBJ1-1,TRBV6-1,-,TGTGCCAGCAGGCAGGGACAGGGAAGCACTGAAGCTTTCTTT,CASRQGQGSTEAFF
-,TRBJ1-3,TRBV3-1,few,TGTGCCAGCAGCCAAACCGGGACTTCAGGAAACACCATATATTTT,CASSQTGTSGNTIYF
TRBD2,TRBJ2-7,TRBV20-1,-,TGCAGTGCTAGAATTAGCGGGGAGAAGTACTCCTACGAGCAGTACTTC,CSARISGEKYSYEQYF
TRBD1,TRBJ2-2,TRBV19,few,TGTGCTGCGACCGGGACAGGGCACACCGGGGAGCTGTTTTTT,CAATGTGHTGELFF
TRBD1,TRBJ1-1,TRBV20-1,few,TGCAGTGTTTTCACAGGGGGTTCAGGCGCTGAAGCTTTCTTT,CSVFTGGSGAEAFF
-,TRBJ2-7,TRBV6-1,many,TGTGCCAGCAGTCGCCTGGGGGCACCCGTCCCGGGCGAGCAGTACTTC,CASSRLGAPVPGEQYF
TRBD1,TRBJ1-2,TRBV7-9,-,TGTGCCAGCAGCAGGAATACCCAGGACAGGGGTTCTGTAAGCTATGGCTACACCTTC,CASSRNTQDRGSVSYGYTF
-,TRBJ2-1,TRBV19,-,TGTGCCAGTAGTCCCGGATACAATGAGCAGTTCTTC,CASSPGYNEQFF
TRBD1,TRBJ2-7,TRBV27,few,TGTGCCAGCAGCCCCCGGGACAGGGGGCGAGCTTTTCACGAGCAGTACTTC,CASSPRDRGRAFHEQYF
-,TRBJ2-7,TRBV5-1,-,TGCGCCAGCAGCTTGGTGGCGGGACTCTCCTACGAGCAGTACTTC,CASSLVAGLSYEQYF
TRBD2,TRBJ2-7,TRBV11-2,many,TGTGCCAGCAGCTTGAGCGGGAGAGGACCCTACGAGCAGTACTTC,CASSLSGRGPYEQYF
TRBD1,TRBJ1-5,TRBV28,many,TGTGCCAGCATACAGGGGAATCAGCCCCAGCATTTT,CASIQGNQPQHF
-,TRBJ1-1,TRBV7-2,few,TGTGCCAGCAGCCCCCCCGGGGGTGTTACTGAAGCTTTCTTT,CASSPPGGVTEAFF
-,TRBJ1-4,TRBV30,few,TGTGCCTGGAGTGTCGGGGGGGGCCTGTTTTTT,CAWSVGGGLFF
-,TRBJ1-2,TRBV7-2,once,TGTGCCAGCAGCTTAAGTAGGGAAGGGTATGGCTACACCTTC,CASSLSREGYGYTF
-,TRBJ1-5,TRBV28,many,TGTGCCAGCACCCAGCTGGGGGGCCTTTCCAATCAGCCCCAGCATTTT,CASTQLGGLSNQPQHF
-,TRBJ2-5,TRBV6-1,many,TGTGCCAGCAGTGAAGCCCCGACTAGGGTGGAGACCCAGTACTTC,CASSEAPTRVETQYF
-,TRBJ1-1,TRBV2,many,TGTGCCAGCAGGTCGGACAGTGGCGACGCTTTCTTT,CASRSDSGDAFF
TRBD2,TRBJ2-1,TRBV7-2,-,TGTGCCAGCAGCTCGGCCTGGGCGGGCCTGCGGGGGGAGCAGTTCTTC,CASSSAWAGLRGEQFF